What follows are 2 T cell receptor beta chains derived from one specimen sequenced in a study of T-cell reconstitution after alpha-beta-depleted transplantation in children (dated by TCRdb to 2016 to 2018). The treatment or condition label of this sample denotes: allogeneic hematopoietic cell transplantation with graft depleted of TCRalphabeta T cells and CD19 B cells. The receptor library was made with PCR. The sequencer was an Illumina HiSeq 2500. To normalize quantification of the TCRbeta repertoire, the TCR libraries were built with molecular barcoding that relied on unique molecular identifiers. TCRdb reprocessed the public reads (quality trimming at Q25 with fastp, clone calling with MiXCR) and kept in-frame beta chains. CDR3 protein sequences are deduplicated, and each keeps its most common genes and DNA. The sample data list around 960,000 distinct CDR3 sequences, and about 26% of these were observed just once. The ten largest clonotypes hold about 28% of the sample.

Source: PBMCs, mostly from graft donor cells, taken 360 days after TCRalphabeta/CD19-depleted stem cell transplant. These receptors originate from a boy younger than two who had a stem cell transplant for SCID, so the T cells may come from the graft donor.

The chain links TRBV20-1 to TRBJ1-2, with D possibly TRBD1 on 6 matching bases. The CDR3 is made up of 16 amino acids. V was cut by 1 base and J by 7 bases, with 22 bases left in between. From germline, CDR1 is DFQATT and CDR2 SNEGSKA (reference sequence). The DNA of the CDR3 is TGCAGTGCTAGAGCGCCTCCGGGGGCTAGTGGGGGTGGCTACACCTTC. Amino acid sequence: CSARAPPGASGGGYTF.

This clonotype came up a few times. The rearrangement joins TRBV5-1 to TRBJ2-4; D perhaps matches TRBD1 (5 bases). V was pared by 4 bases and J by 0 bases, with 11 bases between. This CDR3 contains 15 residues. Germline V CDR1 and CDR2: SGHRS, YFSETQ. In DNA form, the CDR3 reads TGCGCCAGCAGCCTAGGGGATATAGCCAAAAACATTCAGTACTTC. Translated: CASSLGDIAKNIQYF.